The source of this T cell receptor beta chain is a study of control samples from healthy donors and cancer patients. This clone was observed once. CDR1 and CDR2 from the germline V gene are MNHEY and SVGAGI. Trimming removed 4 bases from V and 12 bases from J; junction bases left unmatched: 9. The CDR3 is 14 amino acids. Some clones are missing from TCRdb's copy, which holds only in-frame ones; the method was immunoSEQ multiplex PCR. In the table there are about 84,000 clones, around 84% of which are singletons. This chain links TRBV6-5 with TRBJ1-1, with TRBD1 identical over 12 bases. Sample: PBMCs. The sequence came from a man aged 55 to 69 with head and neck cancer. CDR3 protein: CASSFPGQGARSFF. CDR3 nucleotide sequence: TGTGCCAGCAGTTTCCCGGGACAGGGGGCGCGTTCTTTCTTT.